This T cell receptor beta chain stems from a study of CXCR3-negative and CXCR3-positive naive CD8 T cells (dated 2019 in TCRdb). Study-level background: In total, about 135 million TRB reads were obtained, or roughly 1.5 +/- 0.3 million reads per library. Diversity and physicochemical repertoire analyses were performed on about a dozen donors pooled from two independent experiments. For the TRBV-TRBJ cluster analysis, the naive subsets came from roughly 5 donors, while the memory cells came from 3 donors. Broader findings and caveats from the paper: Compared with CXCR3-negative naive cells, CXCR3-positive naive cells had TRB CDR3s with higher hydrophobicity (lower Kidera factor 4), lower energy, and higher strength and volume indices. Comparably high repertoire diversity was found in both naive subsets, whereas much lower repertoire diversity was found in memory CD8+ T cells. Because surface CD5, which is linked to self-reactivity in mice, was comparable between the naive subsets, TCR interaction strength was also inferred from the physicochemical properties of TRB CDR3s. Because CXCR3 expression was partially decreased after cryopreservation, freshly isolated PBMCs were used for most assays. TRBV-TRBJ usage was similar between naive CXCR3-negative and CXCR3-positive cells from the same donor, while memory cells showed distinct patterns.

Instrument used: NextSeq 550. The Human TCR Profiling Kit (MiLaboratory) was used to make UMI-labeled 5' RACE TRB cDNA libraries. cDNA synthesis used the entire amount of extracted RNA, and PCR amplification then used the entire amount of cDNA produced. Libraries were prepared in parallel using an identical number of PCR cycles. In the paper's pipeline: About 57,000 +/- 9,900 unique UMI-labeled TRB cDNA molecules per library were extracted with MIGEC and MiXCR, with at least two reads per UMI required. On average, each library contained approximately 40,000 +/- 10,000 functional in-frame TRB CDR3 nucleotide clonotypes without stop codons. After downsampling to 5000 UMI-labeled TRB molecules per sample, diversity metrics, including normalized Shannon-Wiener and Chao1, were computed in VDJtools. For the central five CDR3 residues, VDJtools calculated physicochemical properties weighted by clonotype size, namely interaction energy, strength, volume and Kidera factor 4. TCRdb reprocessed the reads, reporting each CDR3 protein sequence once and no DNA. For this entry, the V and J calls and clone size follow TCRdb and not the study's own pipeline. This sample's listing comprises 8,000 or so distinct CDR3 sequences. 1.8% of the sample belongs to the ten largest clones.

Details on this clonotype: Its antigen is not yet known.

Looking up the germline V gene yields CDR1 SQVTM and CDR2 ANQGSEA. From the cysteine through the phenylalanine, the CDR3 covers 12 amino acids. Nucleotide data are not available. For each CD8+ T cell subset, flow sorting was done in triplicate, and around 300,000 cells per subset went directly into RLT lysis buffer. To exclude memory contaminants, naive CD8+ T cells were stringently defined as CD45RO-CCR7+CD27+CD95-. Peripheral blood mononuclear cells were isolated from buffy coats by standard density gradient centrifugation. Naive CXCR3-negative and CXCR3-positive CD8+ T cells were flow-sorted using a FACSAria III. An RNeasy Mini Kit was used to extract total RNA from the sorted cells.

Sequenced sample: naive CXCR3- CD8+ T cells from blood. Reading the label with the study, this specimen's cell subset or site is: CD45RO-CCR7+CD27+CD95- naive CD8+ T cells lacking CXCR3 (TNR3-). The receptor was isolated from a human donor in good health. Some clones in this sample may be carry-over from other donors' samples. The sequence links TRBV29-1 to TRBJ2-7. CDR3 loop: CSVVQDSYEQYF.